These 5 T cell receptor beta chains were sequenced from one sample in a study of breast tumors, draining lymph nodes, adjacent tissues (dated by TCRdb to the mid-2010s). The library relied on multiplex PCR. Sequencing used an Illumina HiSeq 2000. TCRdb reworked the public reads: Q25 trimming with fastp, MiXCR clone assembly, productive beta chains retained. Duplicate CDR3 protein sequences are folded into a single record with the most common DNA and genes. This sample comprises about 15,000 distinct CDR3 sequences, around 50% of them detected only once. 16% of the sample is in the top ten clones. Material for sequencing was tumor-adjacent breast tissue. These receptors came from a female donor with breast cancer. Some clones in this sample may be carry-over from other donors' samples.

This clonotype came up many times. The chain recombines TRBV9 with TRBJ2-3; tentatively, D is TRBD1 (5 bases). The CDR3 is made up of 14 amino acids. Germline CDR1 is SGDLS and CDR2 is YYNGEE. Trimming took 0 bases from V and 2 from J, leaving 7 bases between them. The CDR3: CASSVGQFTDTQYF. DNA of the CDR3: TGTGCCAGCAGCGTAGGACAGTTCACAGATACGCAGTATTTT.

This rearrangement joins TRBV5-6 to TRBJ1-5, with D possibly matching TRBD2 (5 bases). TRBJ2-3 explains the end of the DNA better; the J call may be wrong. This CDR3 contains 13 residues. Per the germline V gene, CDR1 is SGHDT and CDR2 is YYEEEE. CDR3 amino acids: CASSSGDGQPQYF. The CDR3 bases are TGTGCCAGCAGCTCCGGGGATGGTCAGCCCCAGTATTTT.

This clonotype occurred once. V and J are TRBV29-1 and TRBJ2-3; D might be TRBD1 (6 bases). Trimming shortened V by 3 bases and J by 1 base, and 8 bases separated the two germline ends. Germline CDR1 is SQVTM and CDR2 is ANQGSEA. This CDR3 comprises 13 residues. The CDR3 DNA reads TGCAGCGTTGACCCAGGGGGCACAGATACGCAGTATTTT. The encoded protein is CSVDPGGTDTQYF.

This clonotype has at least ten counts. As DNA, the CDR3 is TGTGCCAGCAGCCCGTTTGAGGGGGTGTGGACCGGGGAGCTGTTTTTT. This translates into CASSPFEGVWTGELFF. The chain couples TRBV11-2 to TRBJ2-2; tentatively, D is TRBD1 (6 bases). This CDR3 spans 16 amino acids. The germline CDR1 and CDR2 sequences are SGHAT and FQNNGV. V lost 5 bases and J lost 5, with 18 bases in between.

The CDR3 reads CASGQQGNTGELFF. The CDR3 DNA reads as TGTGCCAGCGGCCAGCAGGGCAACACCGGGGAGCTGTTTTTT. The rearrangement joins TRBV7-9 to TRBJ2-2; maybe TRBD1 (5 bases). CDR1 is SEHNR, CDR2 FQNEAQ, per germline (reference sequence). V lost 8 bases and J 2 bases, leaving 12 bases between the germline ends. The CDR3 spans 14 residues.